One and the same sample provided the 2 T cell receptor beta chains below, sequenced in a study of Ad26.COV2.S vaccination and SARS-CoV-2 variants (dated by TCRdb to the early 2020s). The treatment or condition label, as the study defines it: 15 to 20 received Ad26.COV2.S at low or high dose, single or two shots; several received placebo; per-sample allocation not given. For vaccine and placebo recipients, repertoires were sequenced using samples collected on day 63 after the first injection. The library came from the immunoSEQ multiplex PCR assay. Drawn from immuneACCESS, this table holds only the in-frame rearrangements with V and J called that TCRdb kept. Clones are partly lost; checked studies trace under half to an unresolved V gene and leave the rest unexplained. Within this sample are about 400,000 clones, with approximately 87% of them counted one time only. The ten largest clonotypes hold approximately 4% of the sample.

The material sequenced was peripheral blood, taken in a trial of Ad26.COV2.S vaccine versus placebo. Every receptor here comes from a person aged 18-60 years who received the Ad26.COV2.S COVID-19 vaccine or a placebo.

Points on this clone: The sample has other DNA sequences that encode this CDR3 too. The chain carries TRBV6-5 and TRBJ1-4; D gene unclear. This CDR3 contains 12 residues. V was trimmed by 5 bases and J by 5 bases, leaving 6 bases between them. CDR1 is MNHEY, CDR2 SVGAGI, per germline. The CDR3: CASSRANEKLFF. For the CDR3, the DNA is TGTGCCAGCAGTAGGGCCAATGAAAAACTGTTTTTT.

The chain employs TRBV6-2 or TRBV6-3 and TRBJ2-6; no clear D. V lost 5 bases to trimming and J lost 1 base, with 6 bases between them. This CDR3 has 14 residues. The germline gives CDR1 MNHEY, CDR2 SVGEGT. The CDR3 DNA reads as TGTGCCAGCAGTGACCAATCTGGGGCCAACGTCCTGACTTTC. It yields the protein CASSDQSGANVLTF.